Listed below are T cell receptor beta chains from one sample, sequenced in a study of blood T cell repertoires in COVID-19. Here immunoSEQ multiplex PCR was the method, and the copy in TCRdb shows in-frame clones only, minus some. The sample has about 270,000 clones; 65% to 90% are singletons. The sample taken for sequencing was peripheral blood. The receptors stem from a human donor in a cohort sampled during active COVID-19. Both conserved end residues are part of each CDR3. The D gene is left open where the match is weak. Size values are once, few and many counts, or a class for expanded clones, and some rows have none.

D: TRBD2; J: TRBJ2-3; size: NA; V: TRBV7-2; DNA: TGTGCCAGCAGCTTAGGATTGCCGGGCGGGAGCGGTCAAGATACGCAGTATTTT; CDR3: CASSLGLPGGSGQDTQYF
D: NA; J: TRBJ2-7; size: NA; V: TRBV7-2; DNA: TGTGCCAGCAGCAAACGACCGGGACAATCCTACGAGCAGTACTTC; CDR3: CASSKRPGQSYEQYF
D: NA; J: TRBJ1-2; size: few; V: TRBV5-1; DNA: TGCGCCAGCAGCTCGTCAGGGCTATATGGCTACACCTTC; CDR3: CASSSSGLYGYTF
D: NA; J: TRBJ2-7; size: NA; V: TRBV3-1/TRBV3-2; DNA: TGTGCCAGCAGCCAGCCGGGCCGCCGAGGGTTCGCCTACGAGCAGTACTTC; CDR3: CASSQPGRRGFAYEQYF
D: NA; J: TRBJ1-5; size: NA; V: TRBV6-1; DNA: TGTGCCAGCAGTGGGCCCGGGGGGTTGGGCAATCAGCCCCAGCATTTT; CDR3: CASSGPGGLGNQPQHF
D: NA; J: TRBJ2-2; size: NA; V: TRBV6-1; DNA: TGTGCCAGCAGTGAGCAGGGTGTCGGTCCTACCGGGGAGCTGTTTTTT; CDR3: CASSEQGVGPTGELFF
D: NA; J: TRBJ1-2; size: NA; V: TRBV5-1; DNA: TGCGCCAGCAGCTTGGACACAGCCAAGGGGTATGGCTACACCTTC; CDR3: CASSLDTAKGYGYTF
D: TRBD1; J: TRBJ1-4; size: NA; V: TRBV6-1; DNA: TGTGCCAGCAGTGGCTTACCGGGACAGGAGAGTGAAAAACTGTTTTTT; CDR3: CASSGLPGQESEKLFF
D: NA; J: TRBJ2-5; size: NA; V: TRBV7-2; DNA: TGTGCCAGCAGCTTGGGCATTAAAGAGACCCAGTACTTC; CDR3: CASSLGIKETQYF
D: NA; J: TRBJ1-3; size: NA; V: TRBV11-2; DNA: TGTGCCAGCAGTACCGACCCAGGCGGAAACACCATATATTTT; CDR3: CASSTDPGGNTIYF
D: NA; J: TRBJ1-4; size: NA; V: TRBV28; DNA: TGTGCCAGCAGACCCGCCTCTGGCAGGGGTGGTGAAAAACTGTTTTTT; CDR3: CASRPASGRGGEKLFF
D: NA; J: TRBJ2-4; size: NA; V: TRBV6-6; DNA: TGTGCCAGCAGTTCCGCAGGGAACATTCAGTACTTC; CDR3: CASSSAGNIQYF
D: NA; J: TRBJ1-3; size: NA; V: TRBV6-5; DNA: TGTGCCAGCCGCTCTCCGGGGTACTCTGGAAACACCATATATTTT; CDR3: CASRSPGYSGNTIYF
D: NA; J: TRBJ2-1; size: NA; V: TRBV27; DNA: TGTGCCAGCAGTTTGAGCTCCTACAATGAGCAGTTCTTC; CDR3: CASSLSSYNEQFF
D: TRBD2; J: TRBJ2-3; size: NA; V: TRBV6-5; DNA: TGTGCCAGCTCGACGACGGGAGGGGCAGATACGCAGTATTTT; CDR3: CASSTTGGADTQYF
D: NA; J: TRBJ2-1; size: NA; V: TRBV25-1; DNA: TGTGCCGCGGGACACAATGAGCAGTTCTTC; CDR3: CAAGHNEQFF
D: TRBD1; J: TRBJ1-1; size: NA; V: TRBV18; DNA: TGTGCCAGCTCACCCACGGGACAGGGAGGGACTGAAGCTTTCTTT; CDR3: CASSPTGQGGTEAFF
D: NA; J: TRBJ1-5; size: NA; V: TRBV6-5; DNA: TGTGCCAGCAGTCCTGGCCTGACTTCCAATCAGCCCCAGCATTTT; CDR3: CASSPGLTSNQPQHF
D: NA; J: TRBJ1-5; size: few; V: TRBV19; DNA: TGTGCCAGTATGCAGGGCCCCTATAGCAATCAGCCCCAGCATTTT; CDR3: CASMQGPYSNQPQHF
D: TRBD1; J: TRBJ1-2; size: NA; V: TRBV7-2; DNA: TGTGCCAGCAGCGGGGACAGGACTAACTATGGCTACACCTTC; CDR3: CASSGDRTNYGYTF
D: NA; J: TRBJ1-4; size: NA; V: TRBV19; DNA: TGTGCCAGTAGTATAGGAGCCCGCGGGAGCGCTGAAAAACTGTTTTTT; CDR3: CASSIGARGSAEKLFF
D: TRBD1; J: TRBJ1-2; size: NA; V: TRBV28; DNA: TGTGCCAGCAGGCGTCAGGGACAGCGGAGCGGCTACACCTTC; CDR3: CASRRQGQRSGYTF
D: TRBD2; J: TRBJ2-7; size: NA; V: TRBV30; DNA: TGTGCCGGGCGGGAGAGCTCCTACGAGCAGTACTTC; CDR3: CAGRESSYEQYF
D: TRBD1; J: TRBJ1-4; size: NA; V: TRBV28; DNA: TGTGCCAGCAGTCGCCCGGGACAGGGACGTAGTGGAAAACTGTTTTTT; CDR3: CASSRPGQGRSGKLFF
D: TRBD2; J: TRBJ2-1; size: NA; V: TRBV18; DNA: TGTGCCAGCTCACCAGGGATGGCTAGCGGGAGTAATGAGCAGTTCTTC; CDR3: CASSPGMASGSNEQFF
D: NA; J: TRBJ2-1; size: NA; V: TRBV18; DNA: TGTGCCAGCTCACCAGGCACTACGAATGAGCAGTTCTTC; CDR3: CASSPGTTNEQFF
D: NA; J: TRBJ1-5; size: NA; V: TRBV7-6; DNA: TGTGCCAGCAGCCTCGAGGGGGTGCGAATTAATCAGCCCCAGCATTTT; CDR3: CASSLEGVRINQPQHF
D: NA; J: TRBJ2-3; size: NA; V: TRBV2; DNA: TGTGCCAGCAGTGATGAGTCCTCCTATACGCAGTATTTT; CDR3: CASSDESSYTQYF
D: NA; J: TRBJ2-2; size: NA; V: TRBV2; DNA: TGTGCCAGCAGTGAAGCGAAGACTCGCACCGGGGAGCTGTTTTTT; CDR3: CASSEAKTRTGELFF
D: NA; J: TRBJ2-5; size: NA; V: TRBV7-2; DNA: TGTGCCAGCAGCGCCCGGAGTGGCCAAGAGACCCAGTACTTC; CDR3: CASSARSGQETQYF
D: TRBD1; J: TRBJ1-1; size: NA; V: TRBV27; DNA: TGTGCCAGCAGTTCACGGGGGACAGGGGCGAACACTGAAGCTTTCTTT; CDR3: CASSSRGTGANTEAFF
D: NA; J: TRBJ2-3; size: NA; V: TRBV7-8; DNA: TGTGCCAGCAGCCTATTCACAGATACGCAGTATTTT; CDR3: CASSLFTDTQYF
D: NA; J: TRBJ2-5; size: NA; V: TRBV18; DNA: TGTGCCAGCTCGCAGAGGACTACAGAGACCCAGTACTTC; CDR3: CASSQRTTETQYF
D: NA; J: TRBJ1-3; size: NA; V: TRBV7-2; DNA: TGTGCCAGCAGCCTCTCCGGAAACACCATATATTTT; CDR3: CASSLSGNTIYF
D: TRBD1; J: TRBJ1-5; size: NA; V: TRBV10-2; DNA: TGCGCCAGCAGGGGACAGGGGAATCAGCCCCAGCATTTT; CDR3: CASRGQGNQPQHF
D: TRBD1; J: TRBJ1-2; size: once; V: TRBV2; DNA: TGTGCCAGCAGTGATGGCAGGGGGCTAGGTGGCTACACCTTC; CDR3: CASSDGRGLGGYTF
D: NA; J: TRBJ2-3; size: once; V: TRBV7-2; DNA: TGTGCCAGCAGCTCAGACCCGGGGAACGCAGATACGCAGTATTTT; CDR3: CASSSDPGNADTQYF
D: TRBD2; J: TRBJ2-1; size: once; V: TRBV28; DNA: TGTGCCAGCAGCTTAGCCACCCCCCTAGCGGGAAAGTTCTTC; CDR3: CASSLATPLAGKFF
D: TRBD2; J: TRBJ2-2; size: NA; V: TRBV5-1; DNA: TGCGCCAGCAGCTTGGGGACTAGCAACACCGGGGAGCTGTTTTTT; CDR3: CASSLGTSNTGELFF
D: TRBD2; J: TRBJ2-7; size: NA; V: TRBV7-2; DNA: TGTGCCAGCAGCTTCGGGCTAGCGGGAGTACACGAGCAGTACTTC; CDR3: CASSFGLAGVHEQYF
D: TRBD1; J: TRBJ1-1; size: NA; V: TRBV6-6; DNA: TGTGCCAGCAACCGACAGGGAGGCACTGAAGCTTTCTTT; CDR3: CASNRQGGTEAFF
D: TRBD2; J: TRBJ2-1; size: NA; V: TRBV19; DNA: TGTGCCAGTAGTTATACGGGACTAGCGGCCTACAATGAGCAGTTCTTC; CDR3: CASSYTGLAAYNEQFF
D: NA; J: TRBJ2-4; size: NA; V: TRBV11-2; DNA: TGTGCCAGCAGCTCCGCGTCGGGGATTCTAGCCAAAAACATTCAGTACTTC; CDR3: CASSSASGILAKNIQYF
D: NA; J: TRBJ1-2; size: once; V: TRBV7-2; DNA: TGTGCCAGCAGATCCACGCCAGGGGCTCGCTACACCTTC; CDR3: CASRSTPGARYTF
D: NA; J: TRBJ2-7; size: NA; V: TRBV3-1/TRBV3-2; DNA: TGTGCCAGCAGCCAAGATGTGTATGCGAACTACGAGCAGTACTTC; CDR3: CASSQDVYANYEQYF
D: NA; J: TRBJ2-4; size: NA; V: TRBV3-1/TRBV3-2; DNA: TGTGCCAGCAGCCGCGGGGAACTAGCCAAAAACATTCAGTACTTC; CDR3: CASSRGELAKNIQYF
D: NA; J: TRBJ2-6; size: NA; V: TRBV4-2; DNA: TGTGCCAGCAGCGTGACTGTCTCTGGGGCCAACGTCCTGACTTTC; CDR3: CASSVTVSGANVLTF
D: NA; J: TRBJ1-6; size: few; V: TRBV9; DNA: TGTGCCAGCAGCGTAGGTGTGACTGCGGTTGGCTCGGTCCTCCACTTT; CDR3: CASSVGVTAVGSVLHF
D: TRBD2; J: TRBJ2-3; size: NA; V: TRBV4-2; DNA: TGTGCCAGCAGCCTCGGGACTAGCGGGGTGCTCACAGATACGCAGTATTTT; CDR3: CASSLGTSGVLTDTQYF
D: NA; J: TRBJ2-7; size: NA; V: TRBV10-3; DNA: TGTGCCATCTCCCCGGGAGTCTTTCTTAGCTACGAGCAGTACTTC; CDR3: CAISPGVFLSYEQYF
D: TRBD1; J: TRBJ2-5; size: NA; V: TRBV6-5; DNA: TGTGCCAGCAGTTTTGGGACAGAAGAGACCCAGTACTTC; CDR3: CASSFGTEETQYF
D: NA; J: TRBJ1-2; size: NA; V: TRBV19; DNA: TGTGCCAGTAGTCCCACGGGGACTTCCTATGGCTACACCTTC; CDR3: CASSPTGTSYGYTF
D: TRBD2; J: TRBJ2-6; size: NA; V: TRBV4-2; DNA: TGTGCCAGCAGCCAAGTTCTTCAGACTAGCGGGAGAGGATTGATTCTGGCCAACGTCCTGACTTTC; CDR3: CASSQVLQTSGRGLILANVLTF